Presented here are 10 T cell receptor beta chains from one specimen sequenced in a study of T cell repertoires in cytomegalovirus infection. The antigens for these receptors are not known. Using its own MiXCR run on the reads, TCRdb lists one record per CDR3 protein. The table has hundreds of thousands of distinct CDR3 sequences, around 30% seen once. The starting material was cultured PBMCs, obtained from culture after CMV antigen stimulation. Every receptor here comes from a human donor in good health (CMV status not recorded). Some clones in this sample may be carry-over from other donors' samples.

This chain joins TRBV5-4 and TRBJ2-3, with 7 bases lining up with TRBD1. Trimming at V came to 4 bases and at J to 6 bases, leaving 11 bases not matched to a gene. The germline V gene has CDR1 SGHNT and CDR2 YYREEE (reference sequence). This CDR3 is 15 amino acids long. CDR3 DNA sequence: TGTGCCAGCAGCAGCCCAGGGGGAGAGGCGGATACGCAGTATTTT. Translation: CASSSPGGEADTQYF.

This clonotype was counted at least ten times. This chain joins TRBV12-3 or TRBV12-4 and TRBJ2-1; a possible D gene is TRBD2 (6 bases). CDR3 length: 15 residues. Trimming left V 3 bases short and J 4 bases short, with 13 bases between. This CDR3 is CASSLAGLTYNEQFF. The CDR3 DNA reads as TGTGCCAGCAGTTTGGCCGGACTAACATACAATGAGCAGTTCTTC.

Here the CDR3 reads CASRFPSGPAETQYF. The DNA for the CDR3 is TGCGCCAGCAGATTTCCTAGCGGGCCAGCGGAGACCCAGTACTTC. J is TRBJ2-5 and V is TRBV5-1; TRBD2 matches at 8 bases. Germline V gene sequence: CDR1 SGHRS, CDR2 YFSETQ. The length of the CDR3 is 15 residues. Trimming cost V 5 bases and J 5 bases; bases outside gene matches: 11.

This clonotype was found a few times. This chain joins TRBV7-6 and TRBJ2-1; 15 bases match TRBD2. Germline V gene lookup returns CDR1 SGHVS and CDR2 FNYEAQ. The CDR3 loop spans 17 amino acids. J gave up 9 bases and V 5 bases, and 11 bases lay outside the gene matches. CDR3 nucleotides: TGTGCCAGCAGCATTGGACTAGCGGGAGGGCCGGGGGTTGAGCAGTTCTTC. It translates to CASSIGLAGGPGVEQFF.

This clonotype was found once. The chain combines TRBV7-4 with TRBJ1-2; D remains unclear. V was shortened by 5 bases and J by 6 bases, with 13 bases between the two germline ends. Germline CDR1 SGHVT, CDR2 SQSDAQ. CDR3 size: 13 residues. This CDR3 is CASSPTSRDGYTF. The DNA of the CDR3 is TGTGCCAGCAGCCCTACCTCAAGGGATGGCTACACCTTC.

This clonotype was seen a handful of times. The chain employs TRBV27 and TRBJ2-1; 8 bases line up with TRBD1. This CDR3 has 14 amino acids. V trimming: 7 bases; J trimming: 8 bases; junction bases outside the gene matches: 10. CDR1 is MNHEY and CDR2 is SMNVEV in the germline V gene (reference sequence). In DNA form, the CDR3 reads TGTGCCAGCACCGGACAGGGCATTCCCTATGAGCAGTTCTTC. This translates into CASTGQGIPYEQFF.

The CDR3 loop is CASTDPGGRRDTQYF. DNA for the CDR3: TGTGCCAGTACCGATCCAGGGGGCAGGAGAGATACGCAGTATTTT. This chain uses TRBV19 with TRBJ2-3, with 8 bases identical to TRBD1. This CDR3 region has 15 residues. CDR1 and CDR2 (germline): LNHDA, SQIVND (reference sequence). V shed 7 bases and J 5 bases; nucleotides not matched to a gene: 11.

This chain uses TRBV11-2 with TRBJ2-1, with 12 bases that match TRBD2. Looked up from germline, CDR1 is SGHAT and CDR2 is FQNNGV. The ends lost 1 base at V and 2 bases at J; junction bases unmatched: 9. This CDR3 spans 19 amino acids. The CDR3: CASSLARTSGTGTYNEQFF. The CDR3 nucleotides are TGTGCCAGCAGCTTAGCGAGGACTAGCGGGACGGGAACCTACAATGAGCAGTTCTTC.

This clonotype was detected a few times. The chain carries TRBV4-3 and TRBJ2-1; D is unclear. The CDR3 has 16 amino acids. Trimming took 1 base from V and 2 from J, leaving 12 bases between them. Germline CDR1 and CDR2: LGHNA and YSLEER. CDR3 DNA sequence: TGCGCCAGCAGCCAAGGGATGTCGAACCCCTACAATGAGCAGTTCTTC. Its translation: CASSQGMSNPYNEQFF.

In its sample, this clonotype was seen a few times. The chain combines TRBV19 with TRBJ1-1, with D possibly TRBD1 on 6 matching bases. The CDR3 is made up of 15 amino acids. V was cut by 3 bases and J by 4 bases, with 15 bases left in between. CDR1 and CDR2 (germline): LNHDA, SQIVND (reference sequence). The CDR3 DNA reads TGTGCCAGTAGTATGTTAGCGGGGGCCGGCACTGAAGCTTTCTTT. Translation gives CASSMLAGAGTEAFF.